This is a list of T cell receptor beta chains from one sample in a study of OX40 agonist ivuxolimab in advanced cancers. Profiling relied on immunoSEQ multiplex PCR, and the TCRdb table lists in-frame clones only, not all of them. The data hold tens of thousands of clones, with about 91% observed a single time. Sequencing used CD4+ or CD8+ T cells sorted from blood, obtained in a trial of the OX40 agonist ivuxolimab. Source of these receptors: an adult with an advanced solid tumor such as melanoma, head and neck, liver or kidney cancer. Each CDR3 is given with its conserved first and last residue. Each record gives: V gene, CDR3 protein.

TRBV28,CASRGQGASFDEQFF
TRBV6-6,CASRNPLQGGQPQHF
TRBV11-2,CASSPRSHGMNTEAFF
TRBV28,CASSLLGQGILF
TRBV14,CASSPQRFQETQYF
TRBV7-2,CASSSRGGGGALYNEQFF
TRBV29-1,CSVRGLARSYEQYF
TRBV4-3,CASSQDLVRGTYEQYF
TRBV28,CAGSLHGPNPEQYF
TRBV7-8,CASSSPVLAGEASYNEQFF
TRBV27,CASSPWGRGGRNGELFF
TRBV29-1,CSVENPLFGEKLFF
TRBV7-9,CASSSGEGVATF
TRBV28,CASSLDTAGALRSYEQYF
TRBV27,CASSPRQTYGYTF
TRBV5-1,CASSLSGGSYEQYF
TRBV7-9,CASSLRQGSGSYEQYF
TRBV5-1,CASSSGQVNEQFF
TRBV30,CAWSVSLAGRDEQFF
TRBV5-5,CASSFGAYEQYF
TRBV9,CASNELTGIGGTQYF
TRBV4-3,CATSAGVLDTQYF
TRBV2,CATREVDRVYTIYF
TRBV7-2,CASSLEASVHEQYF
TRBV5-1,CASSLIRDPNEQFF
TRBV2,CASNEIPIGGAFF
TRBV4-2,CASSLGLAGGFNTGELFF
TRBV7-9,CASTLRTGEGEQYF
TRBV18,CASSPLDTQYF
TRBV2,CASSLSGGSEQYF
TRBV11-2,CASSRQTRQETQYF